Listed here are 7 T cell receptor beta chains from one sample, sequenced in a study of shared clonotypes between healthy human individuals. Clones were sequenced by immunoSEQ multiplex PCR, and TCRdb holds only the in-frame ones, with some missing. The sample carries about 680,000 clones, around 73% recorded once. The sequencing sample was made of memory CD4+ T cells sorted from blood. The subset is: CD45RA-negative fraction. These receptor sequences come from a woman aged 25-40 years in good health.

The V gene is TRBV9, the J gene TRBJ2-3; D may be TRBD1 (5 bases). Trimming removed 0 bases from V and 0 bases from J, with 11 bases in between. Per the germline V gene, CDR1 is SGDLS and CDR2 is YYNGEE. This CDR3 comprises 16 residues. The CDR3 is CASSVVPDTSTDTQYF. Written as DNA, the CDR3 is TGTGCCAGCAGCGTAGTCCCGGACACTAGCACAGATACGCAGTATTTT.

This chain connects TRBV5-1 to TRBJ2-3, with D uncertain. Germline loops: CDR1 SGHRS, CDR2 YFSETQ. Trimming removed 5 bases at V and 0 bases at J, with 10 bases between. The CDR3 extends over 14 amino acids. The CDR3 nucleotides are TGCGCCAGCAGGGTTGGTGGGAGCACAGATACGCAGTATTTT. Protein sequence: CASRVGGSTDTQYF.

V is TRBV28 and J is TRBJ2-7; the match to TRBD2 covers 8 bases. Trimming at V came to 7 bases and at J to 4 bases, leaving 9 bases not matched to a gene. The CDR3 runs to 14 residues. The V gene's germline CDR1 is MDHEN and CDR2 SYDVKM. CDR3 in DNA: TGTGCCAGCACCAAGGCGGGGGGCGCGTACGAGCAGTACTTC. Its protein is CASTKAGGAYEQYF.

Comment on this clone: This CDR3 is missing its conserved last phenylalanine or tryptophan, likely due to a read error. The V and J genes are TRBV7-2 and TRBJ2-7, with D hard to call. CDR1 SGHTA and CDR2 FQGNSA come from the germline V gene. The CDR3 consists of 15 residues. V lost 0 bases to trimming and J lost 2 bases, with 11 bases between them. This CDR3 is CASSLAGTETYEQYL. The CDR3 nucleotides read TGTGCCAGCAGCTTAGCCGGCACAGAGACCTACGAGCAGTACCTC.

The sample holds many counts of this clone. Distinct nucleotide sequences in the sample also encode this CDR3. The genes are TRBV5-1 and TRBJ2-7; 14 bases align to TRBD2. Unmatched junction bases numbered 3, after V lost 4 bases and J lost 0 bases. The CDR3 spans 16 residues. Germline CDR1 reads SGHRS; CDR2 reads YFSETQ. The CDR3 sequence: CASSTGTSGGSYEQYF. The CDR3 DNA is TGCGCCAGCAGCACCGGGACTAGCGGGGGCTCCTACGAGCAGTACTTC.

V and J are TRBV6-6 and TRBJ2-5, with unresolved D. V shed 3 bases and J shed 4 bases, with 3 bases lying between them. Germline values: CDR1 MNHNY, CDR2 SVGAGI (reference sequence). The CDR3 is 11 residues long. CDR3 in amino acids: CASSYRETQYF. The CDR3 DNA reads as TGTGCCAGCAGTTATCGAGAGACCCAGTACTTC.

This clone appeared a single time. The chain couples TRBV5-4 to TRBJ1-1; D remains unclear. The CDR3 is 14 amino acids. V lost 0 bases and J 5 bases, leaving 11 bases between the germline ends. Germline assignment: CDR1 SGHNT and CDR2 YYREEE (reference sequence). The CDR3 sequence is CASSLDRRWTEAFF. In DNA form, the CDR3 reads TGTGCCAGCAGCTTGGACAGAAGGTGGACTGAAGCTTTCTTT.